This T cell receptor beta chain is from a study of T cells after yellow fever vaccination. Via MiXCR, TCRdb re-called the 5' RACE reads, giving one row per CDR3 protein. The table includes approximately 550,000 distinct CDR3 sequences, under 25% detected once. CDR3 length: 15 amino acids. Germline assignment: CDR1 KGHSH and CDR2 LQKENI. V shed 1 base and J shed 3 bases, with 12 bases lying between them. This clonotype came up once. The TCR was taken from a man aged 25-40 years who received the YFV17D yellow fever vaccine. The material was PBMCs, obtained 15 days after the yellow fever booster vaccination. The V call is TRBV18, the J call TRBJ2-5; either TRBD1 or TRBD2 may supply D (6 bases each). This CDR3 reads CASSPRGALKETQYF. The CDR3 nucleotides read TGTGCCAGCTCACCACGGGGGGCGTTGAAAGAGACCCAGTACTTC.